The clone carrying this T cell receptor (beta chain) appeared once. Its target is not known. Data came from immunoSEQ multiplex PCR; TCRdb stores just in-frame clones and leaves some out. The data contain roughly 110,000 clones, approximately 88% of them singletons. The sample originates from a study of T cell responses to AZD1222 COVID-19 vaccine. As for the study in general: Second-dose timings of about 4 or about 12 weeks were pooled. Findings and limits, study-wide: Spike-wide coverage was observed for vaccine-associated CD4 TCRs, with dominant responses at 160-218 and 743-854. Most donors were white British and more were female, and clonal diversity was possibly underestimated.

The CDR3 length is 15 residues. V lost 0 bases and J lost 3, with 10 bases in between. In germline, CDR1 is SGDLS, CDR2 YYNGEE. Sequencing was performed on peripheral blood, taken on day 0 of AZD1222 vaccination. This clonotype was sampled from an adult in good health. This chain uses TRBV9 with TRBJ2-1; D is perhaps TRBD2 (5 bases). CDR3 in DNA: TGTGCCAGCAGCGTAGTGGGAGACGGCTACAATGAGCAGTTCTTC. Amino acids: CASSVVGDGYNEQFF.